This T cell receptor beta chain stems from a study of cytomegalovirus exposure and HLA in healthy donors. The V and J ends lost 0 bases and 4 bases, in that order; junction bases with no gene match: 5. This CDR3 is 15 amino acids long. Germline CDR1 reads MNHNY; CDR2 reads SVGAGI (reference sequence). PCR employed 60 Vbeta and 13 Jbeta primers. Method: immunoSEQ multiplex PCR; TCRdb's copy keeps in-frame clones and lacks some. The profile covers 130,000 to 150,000 clones, with roughly 80% appearing a single time and less than 3.5% taken by the ten largest. The receptor was derived from a woman aged 25-40 years in good health and CMV-seronegative. J is TRBJ1-1 and V is TRBV6-6; 7 bases line up with TRBD1. Source material: PBMCs. The DNA of the CDR3 is TGTGCCAGCAGTTACTCCGGGACAGCCTTCACTGAAGCTTTCTTT. Protein product: CASSYSGTAFTEAFF.